The subject of this entry is one T cell receptor beta chain. What this receptor recognizes is not known. No clone much larger than this one lies a single base away; base qualities are absent. This sample was included in a study of long-term antiretroviral therapy in people with HIV (dated by TCRdb to the early 2020s). Study-wide context: The earliest samples were collected about a decade before the 2015 WHO recommendation for immediate ART, when ART was typically delayed until CD4 counts fell. A retrospective serial study tested whether ART initiation and durable HIV suppression were associated with changes in peripheral blood TRB repertoire composition and diversity. No cross-contamination during QIAcube processing was seen in test extractions of a monoclonal T-cell line run alongside 30 or so polyclonal samples. Among the approximately 30 participants with HIV, approximately 10 were female. From some 33 adults with confirmed HIV infection, the cohort provided some 200 cryopreserved PBMC samples, gathered serially across a mean of approximately six years (range 1-12).

The CDR3 sequence holds 16 residues, the cysteine and phenylalanine included. The kept DNA is CDR3 alone, 48 bases in frame from the first base. From a lookup of the germline V gene, CDR1 and CDR2 are MNHNS and SASEGT. V drops 1 base and J drops 8 bases, leaving 18 bases in between. Study-wide conclusions, independent of this receptor: Starting ART was linked to a significant rise in TRB diversity, yet even with long-term ART the diversity remained significantly lower than in transplant donor controls. Because cell numbers in pre-ART samples were limited, unsorted PBMC were profiled instead of sorted CD4+ and CD8+ T cells. No data were available on ART adherence, viral resistance or therapy changes, limiting inferences about post-ART repertoire changes. At every time point, the repertoire was dominated by expanded TRB clones first identified before ART initiation, although this dominance fluctuated and, in many PLHIV, declined after ART. Narrower CDR3 length ranges were observed in HIV repertoires than in controls, and an antigen-experienced repertoire with only a slight naive shift after ART was suggested by the network structure. The samples span the years 2004 to 2017, and the ART regimens used at that time may not be as effective as current regimens. Owing to limited PBMC availability, only the TCR beta chain was sequenced, without alpha chain pairing.

The immunoSEQ hsTCRB v3.0 assay was used at survey level resolution for TRB variable region sequencing. TRB sequencing targeted a depth of about 40,000-55,000 T-cell genomes per sample. TRB libraries were pooled and sequenced on an Illumina MiSeq using a v3 150-cycle kit. On the authors' methods: Analysis of repertoires was carried out in R inside a reproducible Nextflow workflow spanning QC, data transformation and analysis. LymphoSeq2, an R package for exploring AIRR-Seq data, was used to implement the custom analyses. A handful of samples that produced fewer than 5000 total TRB sequences were removed, so under 200 HIV repertoires were analyzed. Of the roughly 180 retained HIV repertoires, approximately 57 were collected before and approximately 130 after ART initiation. Each repertoire was downsampled to 5000 TRB nucleotide sequences, and summary statistics were averaged across 100 downsampling iterations. TRB sequences were retained for analysis only if CDR3 regions of at least seven amino acids were present. Diversity was assessed using a clonality score derived from Shannon entropy and using the Gini coefficient. In repertoire networks, the top 5000 CDR3 amino acid sequences were linked whenever an edit distance of one separated two sequences. GLIPH2 predicted antigen specificity groups and MHC restriction for TRB CDR3 amino acid sequences. To flag known associations with CMV, EBV, HIV or tissue antigens, CDR3 amino acid sequences were compared against VDJdb and McPAS-TCR. Pre-ART, post-ART and control groups were compared with Wilcoxon signed-rank tests and Holm-Bonferroni correction. Entries here come from immuneACCESS through TCRdb and include only in-frame sequences with V and J called. Some clones fail to appear in such tables; in the studies checked, an unresolved V gene covers under half of the shortfall, and the cause of the remainder is unknown. The V and J calls and the clone size are those of that table, but D and trimming were determined from the DNA. The sample profile shows roughly 44,000 clones; roughly 95% of them were found once. The top ten clones comprise approximately 2.5% of the sample.

To be included, a participant needed at least one PBMC sample from before ART initiation plus at least two post-ART samples. All participants with HIV were treated in the United States of America. Before DNA extraction, cryopreserved samples of about 0.95-11 million PBMC were thawed and washed. At the time of the earliest PBMC sample for each participant with HIV, ages ranged from about 20 to 54 years. Per participant, PBMC samples came from 1-4 timepoints prior to ART initiation and 2-8 timepoints following ART initiation, for a median of 7 samples. Serial HIV viral load, CD4+ T-cell count, ART history and demographic data were obtained for every participant. Genomic DNA was extracted from unsorted PBMC with a Qiagen kit on a QIAcube, processed in batches of 12 samples.

The rearrangement joined TRBV6-1 to TRBJ2-1, and possibly TRBD2, on 6 matching bases. The sequencing here drew on unsorted PBMCs, taken 3.7 years after starting antiretroviral therapy. This TCR was recovered from a woman aged 45 to 65 with HIV. DNA sequence: TGTGCCAGCAGTGAAGGGTGGGGAGGTTATGGCGATGAGCAGTTCTTC. It translates as CASSEGWGGYGDEQFF.